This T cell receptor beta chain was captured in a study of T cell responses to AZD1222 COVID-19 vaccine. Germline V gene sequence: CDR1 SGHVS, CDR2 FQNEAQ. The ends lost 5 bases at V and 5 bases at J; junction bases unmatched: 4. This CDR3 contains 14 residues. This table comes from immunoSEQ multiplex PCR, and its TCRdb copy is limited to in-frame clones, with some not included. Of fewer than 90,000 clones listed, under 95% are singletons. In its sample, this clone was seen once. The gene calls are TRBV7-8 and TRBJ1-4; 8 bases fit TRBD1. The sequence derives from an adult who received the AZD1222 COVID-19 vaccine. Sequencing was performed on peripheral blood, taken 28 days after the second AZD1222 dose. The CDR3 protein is CASSRDRGNEKLFF. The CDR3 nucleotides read TGTGCCAGCAGCCGCGACAGGGGAAATGAAAAACTGTTTTTT.